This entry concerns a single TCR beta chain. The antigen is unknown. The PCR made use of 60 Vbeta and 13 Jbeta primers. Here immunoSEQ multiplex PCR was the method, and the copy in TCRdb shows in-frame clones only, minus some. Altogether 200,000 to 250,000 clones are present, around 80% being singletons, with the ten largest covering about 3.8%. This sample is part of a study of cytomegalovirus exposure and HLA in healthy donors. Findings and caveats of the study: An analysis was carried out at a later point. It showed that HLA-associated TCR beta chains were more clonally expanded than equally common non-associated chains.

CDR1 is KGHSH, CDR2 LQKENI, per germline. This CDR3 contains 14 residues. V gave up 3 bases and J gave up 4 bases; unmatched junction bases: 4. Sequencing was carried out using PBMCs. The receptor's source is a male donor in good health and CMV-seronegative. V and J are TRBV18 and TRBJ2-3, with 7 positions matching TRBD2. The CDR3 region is CASSPSGDADTQYF. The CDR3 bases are TGTGCCAGCTCACCGAGCGGGGACGCAGATACGCAGTATTTT.